Listed below are T cell receptor beta chains from one sample, sequenced in a study of T cells in Graves' hyperthyroidism and ophthalmopathy. In TCRdb, the multiplex PCR reads were re-called with MiXCR into one record per CDR3 protein. The data contain 500,000 to 550,000 distinct CDR3 sequences, around 20% of them seen just once; the ten biggest clones take up about 26%. The specimen sequenced was blood. The receptor source for this set is a man in his late teens or twenties with Graves' hyperthyroidism. CDR3s leave out the opening cysteine and the closing phenylalanine or tryptophan. Each record gives: J gene, V gene, CDR3 protein.

TRBJ1-1 | TRBV12-3/TRBV12-4 | ASSPGAKTEAF
TRBJ2-2 | TRBV9 | ASSAEGTDRANTGELF
TRBJ2-7 | TRBV6-2/TRBV6-3 | ASSLRGFRTHTYEQY
TRBJ2-5 | TRBV29-1 | SVWLAGELQETQY
TRBJ2-6 | TRBV11-3 | ASSLDISGANVLT
TRBJ1-1 | TRBV29-1 | SARVEGDTEAF
TRBJ1-1 | TRBV19 | ASSRPGSGVNTEAF
TRBJ1-1 | TRBV6-1 | ASSGQIAF
TRBJ2-2 | TRBV7-6 | ASSRIRDREFANTGELF
TRBJ2-5 | TRBV29-1 | SASEPRETQY
TRBJ2-7 | TRBV28 | ASIPVGPTYEQY
TRBJ1-1 | TRBV27 | ASSLYPGSTEAF
TRBJ2-4 | TRBV4-2 | ASSQGDNNIQY
TRBJ1-1 | TRBV19 | AVGDGNTEAF
TRBJ1-2 | TRBV6-1 | ASSENPLIYGYT
TRBJ2-7 | TRBV20-1 | SARGLAGPYEQY
TRBJ2-5 | TRBV6-1 | ASREVGSVPQY
TRBJ1-1 | TRBV6-1 | ASLWGAEAF
TRBJ2-5 | TRBV27 | ASSLIGSVLSQETQY
TRBJ1-2 | TRBV28 | ASSPPGNYGYT
TRBJ1-1 | TRBV12-3/TRBV12-4 | ASNQGVTGRHTEAF
TRBJ2-5 | TRBV12-3/TRBV12-4 | ASRAAAGGQETQY
TRBJ1-1 | TRBV27 | ASSYWRSAEAF
TRBJ1-5 | TRBV7-8 | ASSLGDRDHYSNQPQH
TRBJ2-6 | TRBV5-6 | ASSLDSSSSGANVLT
TRBJ2-7 | TRBV6-1 | ASAGLAHEQY
TRBJ2-2 | TRBV6-1 | ASSAAAGGANTGELF
TRBJ2-7 | TRBV18 | ASSADGAEQY
TRBJ2-5 | TRBV15 | ATSRGVVASGIGKTQY
TRBJ1-2 | TRBV28 | ASTPMTNRVGYGYT
TRBJ1-5 | TRBV12-3/TRBV12-4 | ASSVPGTGGTQPQH
TRBJ1-1 | TRBV6-1 | ASIEKGRTEAF
TRBJ1-5 | TRBV6-2/TRBV6-3 | ASSYEPNPTYSNQPQH
TRBJ2-5 | TRBV12-3/TRBV12-4 | ASSFGVTETQY
TRBJ2-7 | TRBV6-1 | ASKNYEQY
TRBJ2-3 | TRBV12-3/TRBV12-4 | ASSPYREGKDTQY
TRBJ2-7 | TRBV5-1 | ASSSWDSSEQY
TRBJ2-7 | TRBV6-5 | ASNRAAEYEQY
TRBJ2-5 | TRBV5-1 | ASSLGLAGFRETQY
TRBJ2-7 | TRBV5-1 | ASSSQRGPHSYEQY
TRBJ1-2 | TRBV5-4 | ASSSGTGGNYGYT
TRBJ2-7 | TRBV5-1 | ASSLGTGTGFYEQY
TRBJ1-5 | TRBV12-3/TRBV12-4 | ASSPPSQPQH
TRBJ2-3 | TRBV24-1 | ATSDFRVAGTDTQY
TRBJ1-5 | TRBV12-3/TRBV12-4 | ASRGLTGVDQPQH
TRBJ1-1 | TRBV7-2 | ASSPRRGRVTEAF
TRBJ1-2 | TRBV6-5 | ASSYTGGNYGYT
TRBJ2-4 | TRBV5-1 | ASSLFSGYAKNIQY
TRBJ2-2 | TRBV12-5 | ASGLWTGLGTGELF
TRBJ1-2 | TRBV28 | ASNMGYGYT
TRBJ2-2 | TRBV27 | ASSFLTGRNTGELF